The clone carrying this T cell receptor beta chain was seen many times. As yet, its antigen is unknown. The sample is drawn from a study of T cell repertoires in cytomegalovirus infection. For the study at large: Based on public TCR beta signatures, there were indications of CMV infection and of a matching HLA type. Whole-study results and caveats: The ex vivo response was dominated by HLA-C-restricted CMV-specific TCR beta clonotypes.

V was shortened by 3 bases and J by 4 bases, with 9 bases between the two germline ends. The CDR3 runs to 13 residues. Germline loops: CDR1 DFQATT, CDR2 SNEGSKA (reference sequence). TCRdb reprocessed the reads with MiXCR, giving one entry per CDR3 protein. This sample has over 450,000 distinct CDR3 sequences, with around 11% found just once. The source of this sequence is a human donor in good health (CMV status not recorded). Some clones in this sample may be carry-over from other donors' samples. The sample taken for sequencing was PBMCs. This sequence joins TRBV20-1 and TRBJ1-4; no firm D call. CDR3 residues: CSARGSYNEKLFF. The CDR3 coding sequence is TGCAGTGCTAGGGGCAGTTATAATGAAAAACTGTTTTTT.